Presented here are 26 T cell receptor beta chains from one specimen sequenced in a study of blood T cell repertoires in COVID-19. Profiled with immunoSEQ multiplex PCR; TCRdb holds only in-frame clones, not every one. The repertoire includes around 140,000 clones, over 70% of them detected once, and about 1.8% sits in the top ten. The source material was peripheral blood. The receptor set was obtained from a woman aged 45-65 years with acute or convalescent COVID-19.

This clone was counted once. The chain uses TRBV6-5 and TRBJ2-1, with 15 positions matching TRBD2. This CDR3 has 15 amino acids. Per the germline V gene, CDR1 is MNHEY and CDR2 is SVGAGI. V lost 7 bases and J lost 16; bases outside the gene matches: 14. As DNA, the CDR3 is TGTGCCAGCAATTCCGGACTAGCGGGAGGGCCGGAAGTTTTCTTC. Residues: CASNSGLAGGPEVFF.

The rearrangement joins TRBV7-9 to TRBJ1-2; D unclear. In germline, CDR1 is SEHNR, CDR2 FQNEAQ (reference sequence). This CDR3 contains 12 residues. V dropped 5 bases and J dropped 8 bases, with 12 bases sitting between them. CDR3 amino acids: CASSPVEGGYTF. Here the CDR3 DNA reads TGTGCCAGCAGCCCAGTTGAGGGAGGCTACACCTTC. The full variable domain, rest sourced from reference TRBV7-9 and TRBJ1-2, is DTGVSQNPRHKITKRGQNVTFRCDPISEHNRLYWYRQTLGQGPEFLTYFQNEAQLEKSRLLSDRFSAERPKGSFSTLEIQRTEQGDSAMYLCASSPVEGGYTFGSGTRLTVV.

The sample holds a few counts of this clone. The chain links TRBV2 to TRBJ1-3; 8 nucleotides match TRBD1. The CDR3 totals 20 residues. V was clipped by 6 bases and J by 0 bases; unmatched bases: 19. Germline lookup yields CDR1 SNHLY and CDR2 FYNNEI. The chain's CDR3 is CASSQVLGQGSALSGNTIYF. CDR3 DNA sequence: TGTGCCAGCAGCCAAGTCCTAGGACAGGGTTCTGCCCTCTCTGGAAACACCATATATTTT. The whole variable domain, remainder taken from reference TRBV2 and TRBJ1-3, is EPEVTQTPSHQVTQMGQEVILRCVPISNHLYFYWYRQILGQKVEFLVSFYNNEISEKSEIFDDQFSVERPDGSNFTLKIRSTKLEDSAMYFCASSQVLGQGSALSGNTIYFGEGSWLTVV.

V gene TRBV5-6 combines with J gene TRBJ2-5; 8 nucleotides match TRBD2. The V segment lost 4 bases and the J segment 5 bases; nucleotides outside the gene matches: 19. Germline values: CDR1 SGHDT, CDR2 YYEEEE. This CDR3 spans 18 amino acids. The CDR3 is CASSHDLTKRGPRETQYF. CDR3 nucleotides: TGTGCCAGCAGCCACGACCTCACTAAGCGGGGGCCCCGGGAGACCCAGTACTTC.

The CDR3, as DNA: TGTGCCAGCAGTGCGCAGGGAGGTCAGCCCCAGCATTTT. Translation gives CASSAQGGQPQHF. The chain joins TRBV2 to TRBJ1-5; the D gene is possibly TRBD1 (5 bases). Per germline, CDR1 SNHLY and CDR2 FYNNEI. The ends were cut back, 4 bases at V and 6 bases at J, with 10 bases in the middle. This CDR3 has 13 amino acids.

The chain has TRBV7-6 and TRBJ2-5; 11 bases are a match to TRBD1. The CDR3 spans 21 residues. CDR1 is SGHVS, CDR2 FNYEAQ, per germline. Losses at the gene ends were 1 base for V and 5 bases for J; bases not matched to a gene: 21. CDR3 in amino acids: CASSLGRRDRGKPRYRETQYF. The CDR3 DNA reads as TGTGCCAGCAGCTTAGGGCGCCGGGACAGGGGGAAACCCCGATACAGGGAGACCCAGTACTTC.

This chain uses TRBV5-5 with TRBJ1-5; a possible D gene is TRBD1 (6 bases). Trimming shortened V by 2 bases and J by 6 bases, and 15 bases separated the two germline ends. The length of the CDR3 is 15 residues. Germline-derived CDR1 and CDR2 are SGHKS and YYEKEE (reference sequence). CDR3 loop: CASSFWGQKLQPQHF. DNA of the CDR3: TGTGCCAGCAGCTTTTGGGGGCAGAAGCTTCAGCCCCAGCATTTT.

This chain uses TRBV12-3 or TRBV12-4 with TRBJ2-7; D remains unclear. There are 12 residues in the CDR3. The germline V and J ends were trimmed by 6 bases and 4 bases, with 10 bases remaining between them. DNA of the CDR3: TGTGCCAGCAGCCCCCACAATTACGAGCAGTACTTC. Translated: CASSPHNYEQYF.

The rearrangement joins TRBV7-9 to TRBJ2-7; 11 nucleotides align to TRBD2. The germline CDR1 and CDR2 sequences are SEHNR and FQNEAQ (reference sequence). This CDR3 contains 15 residues. V trimming: 5 bases; J trimming: 3 bases; junction bases outside the gene matches: 6. The CDR3 DNA reads TGTGCCAGCAGCCCCCTCGGGACTAGCGGCTACGAGCAGTACTTC. As protein: CASSPLGTSGYEQYF.

The chain combines TRBV6-5 with TRBJ2-7, with D possibly being TRBD1 (5 bases). Between the trimmed V and J ends, which lost 6 bases and 2 bases, there was a span of 11 bases. This CDR3 comprises 13 residues. Germline values: CDR1 MNHEY, CDR2 SVGAGI. This CDR3 is CASRETVTYEQYF. CDR3 nucleotide sequence: TGTGCCAGCAGAGAGACAGTAACCTACGAGCAGTACTTC.

This rearrangement joins TRBV2 to TRBJ2-1; tentative D call: TRBD2 (6 bases). The germline V gene has CDR1 SNHLY and CDR2 FYNNEI. V was cut by 6 bases and J by 9 bases, with 18 bases left in between. The CDR3 spans 14 residues. CDR3 region: CASRPTRAGAEQFF. As DNA, the CDR3 is TGTGCCAGCAGGCCGACTAGGGCCGGGGCTGAGCAGTTCTTC. Combining the CDR3 with reference TRBV2 and TRBJ2-1 gives the whole variable domain EPEVTQTPSHQVTQMGQEVILRCVPISNHLYFYWYRQILGQKVEFLVSFYNNEISEKSEIFDDQFSVERPDGSNFTLKIRSTKLEDSAMYFCASRPTRAGAEQFFGPGTRLTVL.

The CDR3 sequence is CASSEVVGLGVFF. In nucleotides, the CDR3 is TGTGCCAGCAGTGAGGTCGTGGGACTAGGTGTGTTCTTC. The chain has TRBV2 and TRBJ2-1, with 8 bases identical to TRBD2. The V gene end was trimmed by 3 bases and the J gene end by 15 bases; junction bases not matched to a gene: 10. Looked up from germline, CDR1 is SNHLY and CDR2 is FYNNEI. The CDR3 is 13 residues long.

The V and J genes are TRBV3-1 (or the pseudogene TRBV3-2) and TRBJ2-1; 12 bases map to TRBD2. The CDR3 runs to 17 residues. The junction had 8 bases not matched to a gene; V was cut back by 1 base and J by 7 bases. The germline CDR1 and CDR2 sequences are LGHDT and YNNKEL (reference sequence). The CDR3 DNA reads as TGTGCCAGCAGCCAAGTACTAGCGGGAGGATTTGTAAATGAGCAGTTCTTC. Amino acid sequence: CASSQVLAGGFVNEQFF.

This clone came up a few times. The chain combines TRBV7-3 with TRBJ2-7, with D unresolved. The germline V gene has CDR1 SGHTA and CDR2 FQGTGA. The V end was cut by 1 base, the J end by 5 bases, with 9 bases between. CDR3 length: 13 amino acids. CDR3 sequence reads: CASSLMGSHEQYF. The CDR3 DNA reads TGTGCCAGCAGCTTAATGGGCAGTCACGAGCAGTACTTC.

V is TRBV2 and J is TRBJ2-2; D possibly corresponds to TRBD2 (5 bases). Deletions cut 7 bases from V and 2 bases from J, with 14 bases between. This CDR3 comprises 15 residues. Germline values: CDR1 SNHLY, CDR2 FYNNEI. CDR3 region: CASKTQPGNTGELFF. In DNA form, the CDR3 reads TGTGCCAGCAAAACCCAGCCGGGAAACACCGGGGAGCTGTTTTTT.

The chain employs TRBV7-8 and TRBJ1-2; 9 positions agree with TRBD1. From germline, CDR1 is SGHVS and CDR2 FQNEAQ. Trimming cost V 3 bases and J 3 bases; bases outside gene matches: 11. The CDR3 is 17 residues long. The CDR3 DNA reads TGTGCCAGCAGCTTTTCCGGGACAGGGTCGAATCACTATGGCTACACCTTC. Its translation: CASSFSGTGSNHYGYTF.

This sequence joins TRBV3-1 (or the pseudogene TRBV3-2) and TRBJ2-4; tentative D call: TRBD2 (6 bases). CDR3 length equals 18 residues. Germline values: CDR1 LGHDT, CDR2 YNNKEL (reference sequence). V was cut by 0 bases and J by 5 bases, with 20 bases left in between. The CDR3 sequence: CASSQDGIGGRRQNIQYF. The CDR3 region has the DNA TGTGCCAGCAGCCAAGACGGGATTGGGGGGAGACGGCAAAACATTCAGTACTTC.

The chain recombines TRBV19 with TRBJ1-1; D uncertain. Germline V CDR1 and CDR2: LNHDA, SQIVND (reference sequence). Between the trimmed V and J ends, which lost 3 bases and 1 base, there was a span of 12 bases. The CDR3 is made up of 15 amino acids. The CDR3 here is CASSMFFSKNTEAFF. The CDR3 DNA reads TGTGCCAGTAGTATGTTTTTTAGCAAGAACACTGAAGCTTTCTTT.

This clone has only a few counts. One end of the junction fails to match germline, which may point to a read error. The rearrangement joins TRBV6-1 to TRBJ2-7; 8 bases match TRBD1. This CDR3 spans 12 amino acids. CDR1 and CDR2 (germline): MNHNS, SASEGT. The CDR3 DNA is TGTGCCAGCAGTGATCCTCGGACAGGGAAAGCCTTC. Protein: CASSDPRTGKAF.

This rearrangement joins TRBV27 to TRBJ1-2; 9 bases line up with TRBD1. Trimming cost V 4 bases and J 0 bases; bases outside gene matches: 6. CDR3 length: 16 residues. The germline CDR1 and CDR2 sequences are MNHEY and SMNVEV (reference sequence). For the CDR3, the DNA is TGTGCCAGCAGTTCAGGGACAGGGCCCCCTAACTATGGCTACACCTTC. Its translation: CASSSGTGPPNYGYTF.

V gene TRBV28 combines with J gene TRBJ2-1; tentatively, D is TRBD1 (5 bases). The ends were cut back, 1 base at V and 7 bases at J, with 29 bases in the middle. CDR1 MDHEN and CDR2 SYDVKM come from the germline V gene. The CDR3 contains 20 residues. CDR3 loop: CASSLLLPVGAGNYLNEQFF. The DNA for the CDR3 is TGTGCCAGCAGTTTATTATTACCAGTTGGAGCAGGGAATTATTTGAATGAGCAGTTCTTC.

This chain links TRBV9 with TRBJ2-7; D remains ambiguous. V was pared by 4 bases and J by 10 bases, with 18 bases between. Germline V gene lookup returns CDR1 SGDLS and CDR2 YYNGEE. The CDR3 is 13 amino acids. The CDR3: CASSPHLLRPQYF. CDR3 coding DNA: TGTGCCAGCAGCCCCCATCTTCTGCGCCCTCAGTACTTC. The complete variable domain, with remaining parts taken from reference TRBV9 and TRBJ2-7, reads DSGVTQTPKHLITATGQRVTLRCSPRSGDLSVYWYQQSLDQGLQFLIQYYNGEERAKGNILERFSAQQFPDLHSELNLSSLELGDSALYFCASSPHLLRPQYFGPGTRLTVT.

The chain carries TRBV24-1 and TRBJ2-1; D might be TRBD2 (6 bases). The CDR3 length is 16 residues. Germline CDR1 and CDR2: KGHDR and SFDVKD. Trimming took off 3 bases at V and 0 bases at J, with 11 bases between the two ends. The chain's CDR3 is CATSDGGTRSYNEQFF. CDR3 in DNA: TGTGCCACCAGTGATGGGGGGACCCGCTCCTACAATGAGCAGTTCTTC.

The chain links TRBV27 to TRBJ2-1; TRBD2 aligns across 10 bases. Germline loops: CDR1 MNHEY, CDR2 SMNVEV (reference sequence). J lost 0 bases, V lost 5 bases, and 13 bases had no gene match. The CDR3 consists of 19 residues. The CDR3 DNA is TGTGCCAGCAGTCCCCGCATCGGGACTAGCGTCAGCTCCTACAATGAGCAGTTCTTC. Amino acid sequence: CASSPRIGTSVSSYNEQFF.

The V and J genes are TRBV12-3 or TRBV12-4 and TRBJ2-1, with 9 bases fitting TRBD1. With V trimmed by 7 bases and J by 7 bases, 5 bases remained unmatched. This CDR3 is 13 amino acids long. DNA for the CDR3: TGTGCCAGCAACTCTGACAGGGGGAATGAGCAGTTCTTC. Translating gives CASNSDRGNEQFF.

The V and J genes are TRBV21-1 and TRBJ2-7; TRBD2 is the table's D call and was not checked against the DNA. TRBV21-1 is a recognized pseudogene. The CDR3 has 20 amino acids. CDR3 sequence (DNA): TGTGCCAGCAGCAAAGAGGGGAGCTGGAGGGCCCTCTCCCTGGGTAGCGAGCAGTACTTC. Translating gives CASSKEGSWRALSLGSEQYF.